These 10 T cell receptor beta chains were sequenced from one sample in a study of T cells in Graves' hyperthyroidism and ophthalmopathy. What was amplified from RNA transcripts were TCR beta CDR3 regions. HTBI primers were the set used in a first-round RT-PCR of the TCR CDR3. TCRdb reprocessed the multiplex PCR reads with MiXCR, giving one entry per CDR3 protein. There are under 300,000 distinct CDR3 sequences in the sample; about 25% occur only once, and approximately 30% lies in the top ten. Sequencing was carried out using blood. The receptors stem from a man in his forties or fifties with Graves' hyperthyroidism that later progressed to Graves' ophthalmopathy.

This clonotype was seen at least ten times. This chain links TRBV10-3 with TRBJ2-7; no reliable D call. V lost 3 bases, J lost 3 bases, and 6 bases lay in between. This CDR3 contains 12 residues. Germline CDR1 and CDR2: ENHRY and SYGVKD. In nucleotides, the CDR3 is TGTGCCATCAGTGACAGCAACTACGAGCAGTACTTC. Translated: CAISDSNYEQYF.

The chain couples TRBV11-2 to TRBJ2-5; D is possibly TRBD1 or TRBD2 (5 bases each). The V end was cut by 0 bases, the J end by 7 bases, with 9 bases between. The germline gives CDR1 SGHAT, CDR2 FQNNGV. There are 13 residues in the CDR3. CDR3 nucleotides: TGTGCCAGCAGCTTAGAGGGGGTCGGGACCCAGTACTTC. Amino acid sequence: CASSLEGVGTQYF.

In the case of this clonotype: One junction end disagrees with the germline gene, perhaps due to a read error. The chain couples TRBV6-2 or TRBV6-3 to TRBJ2-2, with 8 bases lining up with TRBD2. The V gene's germline CDR1 is MNHEY and CDR2 SVGEGT. The CDR3 length is 18 residues. CDR3 region: CASGYSYAGGLEDGELFF. The CDR3 DNA reads TGTGCCAGCGGTTACTCGTATGCGGGAGGCCTGGAGGACGGGGAGCTGTTTTTT.

This clonotype was counted at least ten times. The V and J genes are TRBV7-9 and TRBJ2-7; D unresolved. V shed 5 bases and J shed 5 bases, with 13 bases lying between them. CDR3 size: 13 residues. Looked up from germline, CDR1 is SEHNR and CDR2 is FQNEAQ (reference sequence). As DNA, the CDR3 is TGTGCCAGCAGCGTGACTCCCGTGGACGAGCAGTACTTC. Translating it yields CASSVTPVDEQYF.

This clonotype occurred many times. The chain links TRBV12-3 or TRBV12-4 to TRBJ1-5, with TRBD1 as a possible D gene (6 bases). The CDR3 is 15 amino acids. Trimming left V 2 bases short and J 0 bases short, with 8 bases between. Here the CDR3 DNA reads TGTGCCAGCAGTTTACAGGGGACTAGCAATCAGCCCCAGCATTTT. Protein: CASSLQGTSNQPQHF.

This clonotype was seen ten or more times. The chain links TRBV19 to TRBJ2-5; D is perhaps TRBD2 (6 bases). V lost 6 bases and J 5 bases, leaving 13 bases between the germline ends. CDR1 and CDR2 from the germline V gene are LNHDA and SQIVND (reference sequence). The CDR3 loop spans 13 amino acids. The CDR3, as DNA: TGTGCCAGTAGGAGGTCGGGAGCGGAGACCCAGTACTTC. Encoded protein: CASRRSGAETQYF.

Only a few counts were recorded for this clonotype. The chain carries TRBV20-1 and TRBJ2-7; D may be TRBD2 (6 bases). Germline assignment: CDR1 DFQATT and CDR2 SNEGSKA (reference sequence). CDR3 length: 13 residues. Trimming left V 3 bases short and J 4 bases short, with 13 bases between. This chain's CDR3 is CSARSRDLYEQYF. The CDR3 DNA follows: TGCAGTGCTAGGTCCCGGGACTTGTACGAGCAGTACTTC.

The chain carries TRBV5-1 and TRBJ2-7, with 8 bases matching TRBD2. The CDR3 covers 15 residues. Germline trimming cut 0 bases from V and 2 bases from J; bases unmatched to any gene: 4. The germline V gene has CDR1 SGHRS and CDR2 YFSETQ. The CDR3 DNA sequence: TGCGCCAGCAGCTTGGGGCGGGAGGCCACCTACGAGCAGTACTTC. It codes for CASSLGREATYEQYF.

This clonotype was seen ten or more times. The J gene is TRBJ2-5, the V gene TRBV29-1; D is possibly TRBD2 (5 bases). CDR3 length equals 17 residues. V shed 2 bases and J shed 2 bases, with 21 bases lying between them. Germline CDR1 SQVTM, CDR2 ANQGSEA. Written as DNA, the CDR3 is TGCAGCGTTGAACAACCTGAAGGAGCGGCACTTCAAGAGACCCAGTACTTC. Amino acid sequence: CSVEQPEGAALQETQYF.

Ten or more counts support this clonotype. The CDR3 is CSAGRKETQYF. For the CDR3, the DNA is TGCAGCGCCGGGAGGAAGGAGACCCAGTACTTC. The chain links TRBV29-1 to TRBJ2-5, with 7 bases lining up with TRBD2. Trimming cost V 7 bases and J 5 bases; bases outside gene matches: 4. The length of the CDR3 is 11 residues. Germline CDR1 and CDR2: SQVTM and ANQGSEA.